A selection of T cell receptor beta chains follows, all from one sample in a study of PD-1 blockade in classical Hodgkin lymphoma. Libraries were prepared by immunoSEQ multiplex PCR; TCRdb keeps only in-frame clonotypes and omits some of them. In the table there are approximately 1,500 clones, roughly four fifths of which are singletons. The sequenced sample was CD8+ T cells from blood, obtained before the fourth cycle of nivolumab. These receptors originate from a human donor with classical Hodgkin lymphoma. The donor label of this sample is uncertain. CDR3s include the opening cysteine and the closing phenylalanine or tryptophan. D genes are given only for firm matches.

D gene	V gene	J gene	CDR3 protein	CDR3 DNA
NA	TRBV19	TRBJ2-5	CATSGMEQGTQYF	TGTGCCACCTCTGGCATGGAACAGGGGACCCAGTACTTC
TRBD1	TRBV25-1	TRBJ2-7	CASSANRGTDEQYF	TGTGCCAGCAGTGCCAACAGGGGTACAGACGAGCAGTACTTC
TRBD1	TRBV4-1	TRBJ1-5	CVSSLGQGPRYSNQPQHF	TGCGTCAGCAGCCTAGGACAGGGCCCCCGCTATAGCAATCAGCCCCAGCATTTT
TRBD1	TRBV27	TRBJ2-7	CASSFGYGTVEEQYF	TGTGCCAGCAGTTTTGGGTACGGGACAGTTGAAGAGCAGTACTTC
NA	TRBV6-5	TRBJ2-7	CASSYGVPPYEQYF	TGTGCCAGCAGTTACGGGGTACCCCCCTACGAGCAGTACTTC
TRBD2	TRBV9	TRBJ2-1	CASSGLAGGVNEQFF	TGTGCCAGCAGCGGACTAGCGGGGGGGGTCAATGAGCAGTTCTTC
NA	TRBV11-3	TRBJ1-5	CASSLAGREPQHF	TGTGCCAGCAGCTTAGCGGGGCGGGAGCCCCAGCATTTT
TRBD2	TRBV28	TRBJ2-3	CASRSTAGGGADTQYF	TGTGCCAGCAGATCTACCGCGGGGGGCGGGGCAGATACGCAGTATTTT
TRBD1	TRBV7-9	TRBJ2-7	CASSFGQGTYEQYF	TGTGCCAGCAGCTTCGGACAGGGAACCTACGAGCAGTACTTC
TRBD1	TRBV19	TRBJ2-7	CAMTGTVASEQYF	TGTGCCATGACCGGGACAGTTGCTTCCGAGCAGTACTTC
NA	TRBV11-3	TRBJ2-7	CASSPMGGEQYF	TGTGCCAGCAGCCCGATGGGCGGGGAGCAGTACTTC
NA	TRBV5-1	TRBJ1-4	CASSFTGVWEKLFF	TGCGCCAGCAGCTTCACGGGTGTTTGGGAAAAACTGTTTTTT
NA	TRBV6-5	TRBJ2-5	CASSYPGLSGETQYF	TGTGCCAGCAGTTATCCGGGATTATCTGGAGAGACCCAGTACTTC
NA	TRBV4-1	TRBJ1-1	CASRGLQGLKTEAFF	TGCGCCAGCAGGGGTTTACAGGGCCTGAAGACTGAAGCTTTCTTT
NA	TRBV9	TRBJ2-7	CASSVGAGYEQYF	TGTGCCAGCAGCGTAGGGGCAGGCTACGAGCAGTACTTC